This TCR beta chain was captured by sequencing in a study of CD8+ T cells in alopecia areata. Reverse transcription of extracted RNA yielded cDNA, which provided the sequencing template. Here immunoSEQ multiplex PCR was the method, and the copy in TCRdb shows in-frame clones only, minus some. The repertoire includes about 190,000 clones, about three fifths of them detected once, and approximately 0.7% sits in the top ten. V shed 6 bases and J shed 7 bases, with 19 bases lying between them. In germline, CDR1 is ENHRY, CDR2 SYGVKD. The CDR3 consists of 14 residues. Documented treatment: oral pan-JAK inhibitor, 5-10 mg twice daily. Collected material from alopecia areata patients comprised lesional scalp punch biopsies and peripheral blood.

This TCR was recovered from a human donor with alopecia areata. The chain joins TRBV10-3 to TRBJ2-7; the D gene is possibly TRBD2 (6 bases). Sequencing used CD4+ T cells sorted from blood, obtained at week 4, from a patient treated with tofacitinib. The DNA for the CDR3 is TGTGCCATCAGGCGGGACTCCCTCATCTTGGAGCAGTACTTC. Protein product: CAIRRDSLILEQYF.